This T cell receptor (beta chain) was sequenced in a study of T cells in Graves' hyperthyroidism and ophthalmopathy. Study results and caveats: Among thyroid clonotypes expanded above 0.001, most also appeared in blood.

To note about this clonotype: No antigen is known for it.

It was RNA transcripts that yielded the amplified TCR beta CDR3 regions. HTBI primers were used for first-round RT-PCR of the TCR CDR3. TCRdb analysed the multiplex PCR reads with MiXCR anew, one entry per CDR3 protein. Among a few hundred thousand distinct CDR3 sequences, roughly 14% were seen once, and the ten largest hold roughly 20%. Sequencing input: blood. The receptor comes from a young man with Graves' hyperthyroidism that later progressed to Graves' ophthalmopathy.

The CDR3 DNA reads TGTGCCAGCAGTTTAAGCGGGGGGAGGCAGGTATCCTACGAGCAGTACTTC. This gives the protein CASSLSGGRQVSYEQYF. V is TRBV28 and J is TRBJ2-7, with 9 bases that match TRBD2. Unmatched junction bases numbered 9, after V lost 2 bases and J lost 1 base. Per germline, CDR1 MDHEN and CDR2 SYDVKM. There are 17 residues in the CDR3.